This T cell receptor (beta chain) was observed in a study of technical replicates of blood from a few donors. Repertoires were generated with immunoSEQ multiplex PCR, while TCRdb's copy carries only in-frame clones and drops some. This table has around 72,000 clones, 91% appearing once. The CDR3 has 16 amino acids. Sequenced sample: T cells isolated from PBMCs. The clonotype was recovered from a human donor in good health. Some clones in this sample may be carry-over from other donors' samples. This chain connects TRBV12-1 to TRBJ1-1; the table's D call, TRBD1, has no DNA check behind it. TRBV12-1 is flagged as a pseudogene. The CDR3, as DNA: TGTGCCAGCAGCCAAAACAGGTATGGCGTCCTCTGTGAAGCTTTCTTT. Amino acids: CASSQNRYGVLCEAFF.